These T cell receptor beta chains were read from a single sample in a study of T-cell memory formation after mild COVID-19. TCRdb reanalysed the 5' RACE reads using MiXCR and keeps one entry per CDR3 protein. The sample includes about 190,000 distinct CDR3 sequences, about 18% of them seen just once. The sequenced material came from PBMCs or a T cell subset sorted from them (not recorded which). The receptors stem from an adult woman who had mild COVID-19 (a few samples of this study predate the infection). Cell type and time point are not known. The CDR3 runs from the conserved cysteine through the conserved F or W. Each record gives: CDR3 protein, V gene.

CDR3 protein: CAISEIASGYEQYF
V gene: TRBV10-3

CDR3 protein: CASSQGLSYTF
V gene: TRBV4-2

CDR3 protein: CASSQLVGNTQYF
V gene: TRBV4-1

CDR3 protein: CASSYGGQGTYEQYF
V gene: TRBV6-5

CDR3 protein: CAWTEGTRGSQPQHF
V gene: TRBV30

CDR3 protein: CASSYEGAGNTIYF
V gene: TRBV6-5

CDR3 protein: CASSRTESMNTEAFF
V gene: TRBV18

CDR3 protein: CASSTGGAQHF
V gene: TRBV12-3/TRBV12-4

CDR3 protein: CASSLSLGAGGSTGELFF
V gene: TRBV12-3/TRBV12-4

CDR3 protein: CAWSVNRVAFF
V gene: TRBV30

CDR3 protein: CASSLGSGGDTEAFF
V gene: TRBV5-1

CDR3 protein: CASSRENEQFF
V gene: TRBV5-1

CDR3 protein: CASSQLFPRNYGYTF
V gene: TRBV4-1

CDR3 protein: CASSLFRDGNQPQHF
V gene: TRBV5-5

CDR3 protein: CASSFSTSSGTDTQYF
V gene: TRBV7-9

CDR3 protein: CASRLAGGGEAFF
V gene: TRBV6-5

CDR3 protein: CASSFLAGSTDTQYF
V gene: TRBV5-1

CDR3 protein: CASSLDGGARDTQYF
V gene: TRBV5-1

CDR3 protein: CASRTESNTEAFF
V gene: TRBV2

CDR3 protein: CAWSQVTGRTRQYF
V gene: TRBV30

CDR3 protein: CASGGLGTQYF
V gene: TRBV12-3/TRBV12-4

CDR3 protein: CASSQEVGDTSTDTQYF
V gene: TRBV4-2

CDR3 protein: CASEAQGASQPQHF
V gene: TRBV7-2

CDR3 protein: CASRGQGTNQPQHF
V gene: TRBV6-1

CDR3 protein: CASTPGSGSYNEQFF
V gene: TRBV12-3/TRBV12-4

CDR3 protein: CASSYLGQQIYGYTF
V gene: TRBV6-2/TRBV6-3

CDR3 protein: CASSQESGSYNSPLHF
V gene: TRBV4-2

CDR3 protein: CASSFRGAAGANVLTF
V gene: TRBV6-2/TRBV6-3

CDR3 protein: CAISDTRWSGDTQYF
V gene: TRBV10-3

CDR3 protein: CASSAGQGTEAFF
V gene: TRBV5-1

CDR3 protein: CASSPDPVQETQYF
V gene: TRBV9

CDR3 protein: CASSIWTSGRSGEQFF
V gene: TRBV7-9

CDR3 protein: CASSQLTGPRNEKLFF
V gene: TRBV4-1

CDR3 protein: CATRSWEGGVGPMNTEAFF
V gene: TRBV12-3/TRBV12-4

CDR3 protein: CASSTGQGWTDYTF
V gene: TRBV7-9

CDR3 protein: CASSLGTGALEAFF
V gene: TRBV3-1

CDR3 protein: CASSEQGETYEQYF
V gene: TRBV2

CDR3 protein: CASSAQGPNTGELFF
V gene: TRBV7-9